These T cell receptor beta chains were read from a single sample in a study of T cells in Graves' hyperthyroidism and ophthalmopathy. MiXCR was run by TCRdb on the multiplex PCR reads, yielding one entry per CDR3 protein. The table includes some 440,000 distinct CDR3 sequences, 15% to 18% detected once. The sample taken for sequencing was blood. Receptors were obtained from a young woman with Graves' hyperthyroidism. Both conserved end residues are part of each CDR3. Each record gives: V gene, D gene, clone size, J gene, CDR3 DNA, CDR3 protein. D genes are given only for firm matches. The size field is filled for only some rows; it gives once, few, many or a size class.

TRBV5-1,-,many,TRBJ1-1,TGCGCCAGCAGCTTGGCCGGGGTGAGAGACGACACTGAAGCTTTCTTT,CASSLAGVRDDTEAFF
TRBV9,-,few,TRBJ2-7,TGTGCCAGCAGCGTAGACCAGGGCCCCTACGAGCAGTACTTC,CASSVDQGPYEQYF
TRBV2,TRBD1,many,TRBJ2-7,TGTGCCAGCAGTAATAGGGGGCCGCACGAGCAGTACTTC,CASSNRGPHEQYF
TRBV18,-,-,TRBJ2-2,TGTGCCAGCTCACCAGGGTTGCACACCGGGGAGCTGATTTTT,CASSPGLHTGELIF
TRBV20-1,-,many,TRBJ2-2,TGCAGTGCTAGAGTCCGGGGAAACACCGGGGAGCTGTTTTTT,CSARVRGNTGELFF
TRBV3-1,-,few,TRBJ2-1,TGTGCCAGCAGCCGCCCTGGGCGGGACTACAATGAGCAGTTCTTC,CASSRPGRDYNEQFF
TRBV5-6,-,few,TRBJ1-1,TGTGCCAGCAGCTTGGGCGTCAGTTTGAACACTGAAGCTTTCTTT,CASSLGVSLNTEAFF
TRBV11-2,TRBD1,many,TRBJ2-4,TGTGCCAGCAGCGTCACAGGGGTCTGGGACAAAAACATTCAGTACTTC,CASSVTGVWDKNIQYF
TRBV19,TRBD1,few,TRBJ2-1,TGTGCCAGTAGTACCCTCCCGGGACAGGGGCTAAATGAGCAGTTCTTC,CASSTLPGQGLNEQFF
TRBV28,-,-,TRBJ2-1,TGTGCCAGCTATAGGGTGGGGTACAATGAGCAGTTCTTC,CASYRVGYNEQFF
TRBV6-1,-,many,TRBJ1-1,TGTGCCAGCAGGGTCCTCGGACAAGACACTGAAGCTTTCTTT,CASRVLGQDTEAFF